These 25 T cell receptor beta chains share one sample of origin, sequenced in a study of tumor and adjacent non-tumor tissue in lung cancer. The template was RNA from unsorted bulk tissue. This non-tumor lung sample came from over 3 cm beyond the tumor edge. The library came from three nested PCR rounds adapted from ARM-PCR protocols. TCRdb re-called the multiplex PCR reads with MiXCR, one entry per CDR3 protein. The data show about 67,000 distinct CDR3 sequences, with more than 75% seen just once and 35% to 55% held by the top ten. Sequencing was performed on distant non-tumor lung tissue. Receptors were obtained from a man in his sixties with non-small cell lung cancer.

On this clonotype itself: Compared with germline, one end of the junction differs, possibly owing to a read error. The chain carries TRBV7-8 and TRBJ2-7; possible D gene TRBD2, 5 bases. The CDR3 sequence is 15 residues long. Germline CDR1 and CDR2: SGHVS and FQNEAQ. The CDR3 DNA reads as TGTGCCAGCAGCTTAGCGGGAGAGAGCTCCTACGGGCAGTACTTC. It specifies CASSLAGESSYGQYF. Full variable domain (missing parts from reference TRBV7-8 and TRBJ2-7): GAGVSQSPRYKVAKRGQDVALRCDPISGHVSLFWYQQALGQGPEFLTYFQNEAQLDKSGLPSDRFFAERPEGSVSTLKIQRTQQEDSAVYLCASSLAGESSYGQYFGPGTRLTVT.

On this clonotype itself: It may be a read error: a sequence one base away is much more abundant. The chain is built from TRBV11-2 and TRBJ2-1; the D is unclear. This CDR3 has 16 residues. Trimming left V 2 bases short and J 6 bases short, with 17 bases between. Germline CDR1 and CDR2: SGHAT and FQNNGV. This chain's CDR3 is CASSLYAAAPSNEQFF. The CDR3 DNA reads TGTGCCAGCAGCTTATACGCGGCGGCCCCTAGCAATGAGCAGTTCTTC.

On this clonotype itself: At one end the junction does not follow the germline gene, possibly because of a read error. This sequence joins TRBV4-2 and TRBJ2-3; 7 nucleotides line up with TRBD2. CDR1 and CDR2 from the germline V gene are LGHNA and YNFKEQ. The CDR3 has 16 amino acids. CDR3 amino acids: CASSQGDTSVTYTQYF. The CDR3, as DNA: TGTGCCAGCAGCCAAGGAGACACTAGCGTCACATATACGCAGTATTTT.

As to this clonotype: The junction differs from germline at one of its ends, possibly a read error. The chain is built from TRBV28 and TRBJ1-1; tentatively, D is TRBD1 (5 bases). The germline V gene encodes CDR1 MDHEN and CDR2 SYDVKM. The CDR3 has 17 residues. DNA of the CDR3: TGTGCCAGCAGTTTTCTGGTATGGACGGGGACGAACACTGAAGCTTTCTTC. Translated: CASSFLVWTGTNTEAFF.

Details on this clonotype: The junction does not match germline at one end; this may be a read error. The V and J genes are TRBV10-2 and TRBJ2-7; D perhaps matches TRBD2 (6 bases). Germline V gene lookup returns CDR1 WSHSY and CDR2 SAAADI. The length of the CDR3 is 14 residues. The CDR3 DNA is TGCGCCAGCAGTGGCGGGATTAGCCCCTACGAACAGTACTTC. Translating gives CASSGGISPYEQYF.

About this clonotype itself: The junction differs from germline at one of its ends, possibly a read error. The chain employs TRBV28 and TRBJ2-5; the D gene is possibly TRBD1 (6 bases). The CDR3 contains 12 residues. Germline V CDR1 and CDR2: MDHEN, SYDVKM. CDR3 nucleotides: TGTGCCGGCAGTTCTGAGGGGGAGACCCAGTATTTC. Amino acids: CAGSSEGETQYF.

On this clonotype itself: A much bigger clone sits one base away, suggesting this may be a read error. The chain uses TRBV12-3 or TRBV12-4 and TRBJ2-2, with 9 bases identical to TRBD1. The CDR3 sequence is 15 residues long. The CDR3 region is CASSQRQGDTGGLFF. CDR3 DNA: TGTGCCAGCAGTCAAAGACAGGGGGACACCGGGGGGCTGTTTTTT.

For this clonotype: The junction does not match germline at one end; this may be a read error. CDR3 in amino acids: CARSKDTNQETHYF. The CDR3 DNA reads as TGTGCCAGGAGCAAAGACACGAACCAAGAGACCCATTACTTC. The chain uses TRBV11-1 and TRBJ2-5, with D hard to call. CDR3 length: 14 amino acids. Germline V gene data show CDR1 as SGHAT and CDR2 as FQDESV (reference sequence).

Worth noting for this clonotype: One end of the junction fails to match germline, which may point to a read error. The CDR3 spells CVSRDGAYEQFF. As DNA, the CDR3 is TGTGTCAGCCGGGACGGTGCCTACGAGCAGTTCTTC. The chain couples TRBV28 to TRBJ2-7, with D perhaps being TRBD1 or TRBD2 (5 bases each). The J call may be in error: the DNA end matches TRBJ2-1 better. The CDR3 consists of 12 residues. CDR1 MDHEN and CDR2 SYDVKM come from the germline V gene.

This clonotype was recorded once. Germline and junction disagree at one end, which may indicate a read error. The V gene is TRBV29-1, the J gene TRBJ1-1; no reliable D call. The CDR3 covers 12 residues. Per germline, CDR1 SQVTM and CDR2 ANQGSEA. CDR3 sequence: CSVDPTGSEVFF. Written as DNA, the CDR3 is TGCAGCGTTGACCCCACTGGGTCTGAAGTTTTCTTT.

The count of this clonotype is one. The germline gene is not matched at one end of the junction; a read error may be the cause. The chain couples TRBV4-2 to TRBJ2-7; D gene uncertain. Looked up from germline, CDR1 is LGHNA and CDR2 is YNFKEQ. The CDR3 is 16 residues long. CDR3 residues: CASNLRNGVVSYELYF. The DNA of the CDR3 is TGTGCCAGCAACCTAAGGAACGGCGTCGTCTCCTACGAGCTGTACTTC.

The chain is built from TRBV11-1 and TRBJ2-1, with no clear D. This CDR3 spans 15 amino acids. V lost 5 bases, J lost 6 bases, and 17 bases lay in between. From germline, CDR1 is SGHAT and CDR2 FQDESV (reference sequence). Written as DNA, the CDR3 is TGTGCCAGCAGCATCGACACATATACCACCAATGAGCAGTTCTTC. Protein: CASSIDTYTTNEQFF. Drawing the rest from reference TRBV11-1 and TRBJ2-1, the complete variable domain is EAEVAQSPRYKITEKSQAVAFWCDPISGHATLYWYRQILGQGPELLVQFQDESVVDDSQLPKDRFSAERLKGVDSTLKIQPAELGDSAMYLCASSIDTYTTNEQFFGPGTRLTVL.

For the CDR3, the DNA is TGTGCCAGCAGTTACTCACGCAGGGGTCGGGCTGAAGCTTTCTTT. Encoded protein: CASSYSRRGRAEAFF. The V and J genes are TRBV6-5 and TRBJ1-1; D is perhaps TRBD1 (6 bases). The ends were cut back, 0 bases at V and 6 bases at J, with 14 bases in the middle. Germline values: CDR1 MNHEY, CDR2 SVGAGI. CDR3 length: 15 residues.

Notes on this clonotype: The junction differs from germline at one of its ends, possibly a read error. The rearrangement uses TRBV12-3 or TRBV12-4 and TRBJ2-7, with D perhaps TRBD1 (6 bases). The CDR3 length is 14 residues. The chain's CDR3 is CTSSPGTRRLEQYF. The CDR3 bases are TGTACCAGCAGTCCCGGGACAAGGCGTCTCGAGCAGTACTTC.

V and J are TRBV6-6 and TRBJ2-5; D might be TRBD2 (5 bases). The CDR3 covers 14 residues. The germline CDR1 and CDR2 sequences are MNHNY and SVGAGI (reference sequence). Trimming removed 7 bases from V and 1 base from J, with 13 bases in between. In nucleotides, the CDR3 is TGTGCCAGCACAACCAGGAGGCCCCAAGAGACCCAGTACTTC. Residues: CASTTRRPQETQYF.

The rearrangement uses TRBV20-1 and TRBJ2-2; 10 bases are shared with TRBD2. This CDR3 spans 16 amino acids. Germline values: CDR1 DFQATT, CDR2 SNEGSKA (reference sequence). The CDR3 nucleotides are TGCAGAACTACTTTAGCGGGAGGCCCGGAGACCGGGGAGCTGTTTTTT. Residues: CRTTLAGGPETGELFF.

Worth noting for this clonotype: Because it lacks the conserved phenylalanine or tryptophan at the end, this CDR3 is likely a read error. The chain recombines TRBV6-6 with TRBJ1-1, with no clear D. The germline CDR1 and CDR2 sequences are MNHNY and SVGAGI (reference sequence). The CDR3 totals 14 residues. V lost 6 bases, J lost 5 bases, and 16 bases lay in between. The CDR3 bases are TGTGCCAGCAGCCGCGGGTCTCTGGGTACTGAAGCTTTCTAT. Translated, it gives CASSRGSLGTEAFY.

This clonotype was observed once. A read error may explain this, as a much larger clone is one base away. The chain has TRBV20-1 and TRBJ2-1; 9 positions match TRBD1. V lost 5 bases, J lost 6 bases, and 14 bases stayed unmatched. The germline V gene has CDR1 DFQATT and CDR2 SNEGSKA (reference sequence). This CDR3 contains 16 residues. The CDR3 nucleotides are TGCAGTGCTTCCCTTTACGGGACAGGGCTTGGCAATGAGCAGTTCTTC. Amino acid sequence: CSASLYGTGLGNEQFF.

This clonotype was counted ten times or more. Since a much larger clone is just one base distant, this may be a read error. For the CDR3, the DNA is TGTGCCAGCAGGCCAGCGGGAGGGTACGAAGAGACCCAGTACTTC. Its translation is CASRPAGGYEETQYF. The V call is TRBV12-3 or TRBV12-4, the J call TRBJ2-5; 10 bases map to TRBD2. The trim removed 6 bases at V and 3 bases at J, leaving 7 bases unmatched. This CDR3 has 15 amino acids.

This clonotype showed up just a few times. A much larger clonotype is one base distant, so this may be a read error. This CDR3 fails to terminate in the conserved phenylalanine or tryptophan, so it likely reflects a read error. The chain combines TRBV6-5 with TRBJ2-1; D is perhaps TRBD1 (6 bases). This CDR3 spans 14 amino acids. Germline CDR1 MNHEY, CDR2 SVGAGI. V was cut by 2 bases and J by 9 bases, with 14 bases left in between. CDR3 region: CASSYPGVRGEQFS. As DNA, the CDR3 is TGTGCCAGCAGTTACCCTGGAGTCAGGGGTGAGCAGTTCTCC.

With regard to this clonotype: This likely comes from a read error, as the CDR3 has no conserved phenylalanine or tryptophan at its end. The DNA is omitted, as the CDR3 cannot be located on it reliably, and the CDR3 follows TCRdb's listing. The rearrangement uses TRBV4-2 and TRBJ2-6; the table's D call, TRBD2, has no DNA check behind it. Germline lookup yields CDR1 LGHNA and CDR2 YNFKEQ. The CDR3 spans 16 amino acids, including both terminal residues. CDR3 loop: CASSQEALSGANVLAL.

A note on this clonotype: Its ends do not fully match the called genes, so a read error is possible. This rearrangement joins TRBV6-5 to TRBJ2-5; D not resolved. The CDR3 has 12 amino acids. The V gene's germline CDR1 is MNHEY and CDR2 SVGAGI. DNA of the CDR3: TGTGCCAGGAGATTGAACCAAGAGACCCAGAACTTC. It specifies CARRLNQETQNF.

In its sample, this clonotype was seen many times. This sequence joins TRBV7-9 and TRBJ2-7; no clear D gene. The CDR3 sequence is 13 residues long. V was pared by 4 bases and J by 6 bases, with 13 bases between. Germline V gives CDR1 SEHNR, CDR2 FQNEAQ (reference sequence). CDR3 bases: TGTGCCAGCAGCTCGGTCGGGTTTCGCGAGCAGTACTTC. Translated, it gives CASSSVGFREQYF.

Note on this clonotype: At one end, the junction sequence differs from germline, possibly due to a read error. The CDR3 spells CVSSFEGQGAWNEQFF. Here the CDR3 DNA reads TGTGTCAGCAGCTTTGAGGGACAGGGGGCCTGGAATGAGCAGTTTTTC. The V call is TRBV5-6, the J call TRBJ2-1, with 12 bases aligning to TRBD1. The CDR3 covers 16 residues. CDR1 is SGHDT and CDR2 is YYEEEE in the germline V gene.

The chain recombines TRBV5-8 with TRBJ1-4; 7 bases agree with TRBD1. Trimming removed 2 bases from V and 5 bases from J; junction bases left unmatched: 3. Germline V gene lookup returns CDR1 SGHTS and CDR2 YDEGEE. CDR3 length: 14 amino acids. CDR3: CASSFDRVNEKLFF. CDR3 in DNA: TGTGCCAGCAGCTTTGACAGGGTGAATGAAAAACTGTTTTTT.